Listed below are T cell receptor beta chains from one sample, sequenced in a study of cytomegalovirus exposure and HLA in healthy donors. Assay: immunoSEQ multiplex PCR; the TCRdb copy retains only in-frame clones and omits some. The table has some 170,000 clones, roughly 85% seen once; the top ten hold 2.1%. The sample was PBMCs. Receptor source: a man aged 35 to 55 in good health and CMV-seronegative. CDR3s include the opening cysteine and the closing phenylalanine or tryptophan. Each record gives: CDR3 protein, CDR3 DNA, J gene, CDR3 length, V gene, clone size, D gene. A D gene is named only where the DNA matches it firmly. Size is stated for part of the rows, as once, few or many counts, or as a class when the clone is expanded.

CDR3: CASSLTAGGSYEQYF
DNA: TGCGCCAGCAGCTTGACAGCGGGAGGGTCCTACGAGCAGTACTTC
J: TRBJ2-7
length: 15
V: TRBV5-1
size: NA
D: TRBD2

CDR3: CSVDRGGRADEQFF
DNA: TGCAGCGTTGATAGGGGCGGGAGGGCCGATGAGCAGTTCTTC
J: TRBJ2-1
length: 14
V: TRBV29-1
size: once
D: TRBD2

CDR3: CASTLSGANGLTF
DNA: TGTGCCAGCACCCTCTCTGGGGCCAACGGCCTGACTTTC
J: TRBJ2-6
length: 13
V: TRBV5-4
size: NA
D: NA

CDR3: CAWREGLETQYF
DNA: TGTGCCTGGCGGGAGGGATTGGAGACCCAGTACTTC
J: TRBJ2-5
length: 12
V: TRBV21-1
size: NA
D: NA

CDR3: CASSFANRSGTGELFF
DNA: TGTGCCAGCAGCTTTGCCAACAGGTCAGGCACCGGGGAGCTGTTTTTT
J: TRBJ2-2
length: 16
V: TRBV11-3
size: few
D: NA

CDR3: CASSPPSSVEQFF
DNA: TGTGCCAGCTCACCACCGTCTAGCGTTGAGCAGTTCTTC
J: TRBJ2-1
length: 13
V: TRBV18
size: few
D: NA

CDR3: CASRPGLAGEGTQYF
DNA: TGCGCCAGCAGGCCGGGACTAGCGGGAGAGGGGACCCAGTACTTC
J: TRBJ2-5
length: 15
V: TRBV5-1
size: few
D: TRBD2

CDR3: CASSLVRNTGELFF
DNA: TGTGCCAGCAGCCTCGTGAGGAACACCGGGGAGCTGTTTTTT
J: TRBJ2-2
length: 14
V: TRBV5-6
size: NA
D: NA

CDR3: CASSPSGGDEKLFF
DNA: TGTGCCAGCAGCCCGTCGGGAGGGGATGAAAAACTGTTTTTT
J: TRBJ1-4
length: 14
V: TRBV7-9
size: NA
D: NA

CDR3: CATMGSGRFTGELFF
DNA: TGTGCCACGATGGGCAGCGGGAGATTTACCGGGGAGCTGTTTTTT
J: TRBJ2-2
length: 15
V: TRBV28
size: NA
D: TRBD2

CDR3: CASSYQGIGAEAFF
DNA: TGTGCCAGCAGTTACCAGGGAATTGGGGCTGAAGCTTTCTTT
J: TRBJ1-1
length: 14
V: TRBV27
size: NA
D: NA

CDR3: CASSQVKERRTGAYEQYF
DNA: TGTGCCAGCAGCCAAGTAAAGGAAAGGAGGACAGGGGCGTACGAGCAGTACTTC
J: TRBJ2-7
length: 18
V: TRBV14
size: NA
D: TRBD1

CDR3: CAWIGSGGFSSYNEQFF
DNA: TGTGCCTGGATTGGTAGCGGCGGCTTCAGCTCCTACAATGAGCAGTTCTTC
J: TRBJ2-1
length: 17
V: TRBV30
size: NA
D: NA

CDR3: CASSLSTGRNSQYF
DNA: TGTGCCAGCAGTTTATCGACCGGGAGGAACAGTCAGTACTTC
J: TRBJ2-4
length: 14
V: TRBV27
size: few
D: TRBD2

CDR3: CASSGSGSTGELFF
DNA: TGTGCCAGCAGTGGGTCGGGTAGCACCGGGGAGCTGTTTTTT
J: TRBJ2-2
length: 14
V: TRBV2
size: NA
D: NA

CDR3: CASSPPAGTEAFF
DNA: TGTGCCAGTAGTCCGCCAGCGGGCACTGAAGCTTTCTTT
J: TRBJ1-1
length: 13
V: TRBV19
size: NA
D: NA

CDR3: CASSTQIDNEQFF
DNA: TGTGCCAGTAGTACACAGATTGACAATGAGCAGTTCTTC
J: TRBJ2-1
length: 13
V: TRBV19
size: NA
D: NA

CDR3: CASSYTEGPQHF
DNA: TGTGCCAGCAGTTACACCGAGGGGCCCCAGCATTTT
J: TRBJ1-5
length: 12
V: TRBV6-6
size: NA
D: NA

CDR3: CASSQGSATGTQYF
DNA: TGTGCCAGCAGCCAAGGTAGCGCAACTGGGACCCAGTACTTC
J: TRBJ2-5
length: 14
V: TRBV7-2
size: few
D: NA

CDR3: CASRSTSEQYF
DNA: TGTGCCAGCAGATCGACAAGCGAGCAGTACTTC
J: TRBJ2-7
length: 11
V: TRBV6-6
size: NA
D: NA

CDR3: CASATGGRGYTF
DNA: TGTGCCAGCGCGACAGGGGGCCGTGGCTACACCTTC
J: TRBJ1-2
length: 12
V: TRBV27
size: once
D: TRBD1

CDR3: CASSLEAILSEQYF
DNA: TGCGCCAGCAGCTTGGAAGCGATTCTCTCCGAGCAGTACTTC
J: TRBJ2-7
length: 14
V: TRBV5-1
size: NA
D: NA

CDR3: CASSYLGTGGPETQYF
DNA: TGTGCCAGCAGTTACCTGGGGACAGGGGGCCCAGAGACCCAGTACTTC
J: TRBJ2-5
length: 16
V: TRBV6-6
size: NA
D: TRBD1

CDR3: CASSYITGAGNTIYF
DNA: TGCGCCAGCAGCTATATTACAGGGGCAGGAAACACCATATATTTT
J: TRBJ1-3
length: 15
V: TRBV4-3
size: NA
D: TRBD1

CDR3: CASSWGGPGFTGELFF
DNA: TGTGCCAGTAGTTGGGGGGGGCCCGGTTTCACCGGGGAGCTGTTTTTT
J: TRBJ2-2
length: 16
V: TRBV19
size: NA
D: NA

CDR3: CASSSGSSGKETQYF
DNA: TGTGCCAGCAGTTCCGGCTCCTCGGGAAAAGAGACCCAGTACTTC
J: TRBJ2-5
length: 15
V: TRBV27
size: NA
D: NA

CDR3: CASSMTSGSRGNEQFF
DNA: TGCGCCAGCAGTATGACTAGCGGGAGTCGGGGCAATGAGCAGTTCTTC
J: TRBJ2-1
length: 16
V: TRBV5-1
size: NA
D: TRBD2

CDR3: CASRGHLRSRQYNEQFF
DNA: TGCGCCAGCAGGGGGCACCTGCGATCGAGACAATACAATGAGCAGTTCTTC
J: TRBJ2-1
length: 17
V: TRBV10-1
size: NA
D: NA

CDR3: CASSPQVRNTEAFF
DNA: TGTGCCAGCAGCCCCCAGGTCAGGAACACTGAAGCTTTCTTT
J: TRBJ1-1
length: 14
V: TRBV28
size: NA
D: NA

CDR3: CASSSPRDGTQYF
DNA: TGCGCCAGCAGCTCCCCCAGGGATGGGACCCAGTACTTC
J: TRBJ2-5
length: 13
V: TRBV5-1
size: NA
D: NA

CDR3: CASSHDRSNTEAFF
DNA: TGTGCCAGCAGCCATGACAGGTCGAACACTGAAGCTTTCTTT
J: TRBJ1-1
length: 14
V: TRBV2
size: NA
D: NA

CDR3: CASRGSFAGKETQYF
DNA: TGTGCCAGCAGGGGGAGTTTTGCGGGGAAAGAGACCCAGTACTTC
J: TRBJ2-5
length: 15
V: TRBV6-5
size: NA
D: NA

CDR3: CASSLLAGPYDTQYF
DNA: TGTGCCAGCAGCTTACTAGCGGGACCCTACGATACGCAGTATTTT
J: TRBJ2-3
length: 15
V: TRBV11-2
size: NA
D: TRBD2

CDR3: CATTSASYEQYF
DNA: TGTGCCACCACTAGCGCCTCCTACGAGCAGTACTTC
J: TRBJ2-7
length: 12
V: TRBV19
size: few
D: TRBD2

CDR3: CAISEYTVDSGANVLTF
DNA: TGTGCCATCAGTGAGTATACTGTCGACTCTGGGGCCAACGTCCTGACTTTC
J: TRBJ2-6
length: 17
V: TRBV10-3
size: NA
D: NA

CDR3: CASSPSSYEQYF
DNA: TGTGCCAGCAGTCCATCTAGCTACGAGCAGTACTTC
J: TRBJ2-7
length: 12
V: TRBV11-2
size: NA
D: NA

CDR3: CAISDRSSPGGEQFF
DNA: TGTGCCATCAGTGATAGATCTTCTCCCGGCGGGGAGCAGTTCTTC
J: TRBJ2-1
length: 15
V: TRBV10-3
size: NA
D: NA

CDR3: CASSLAGGPAGELFF
DNA: TGTGCCAGCAGCTTAGCGGGAGGGCCCGCCGGGGAGCTGTTTTTT
J: TRBJ2-2
length: 15
V: TRBV7-6
size: NA
D: TRBD2

CDR3: CASSLIGQGGNQPQHF
DNA: TGTGCCAGCAGTTTAATCGGACAGGGAGGTAATCAGCCCCAGCATTTT
J: TRBJ1-5
length: 16
V: TRBV27
size: NA
D: TRBD1

CDR3: CASSIGERGGQPQHF
DNA: TGTGCCAGTAGTATAGGAGAGAGGGGGGGTCAGCCCCAGCATTTT
J: TRBJ1-5
length: 15
V: TRBV19
size: NA
D: NA

CDR3: CASSGTGLAGGDEQYF
DNA: TGTGCCAGCAGTGGTACGGGACTAGCGGGAGGGGACGAGCAGTACTTC
J: TRBJ2-7
length: 16
V: TRBV28
size: NA
D: TRBD2

CDR3: CASSPPGDIQYF
DNA: TGCGCCAGCAGTCCTCCGGGAGACATTCAGTACTTC
J: TRBJ2-4
length: 12
V: TRBV23-1
size: NA
D: NA

CDR3: CASSRLAGITDTQYF
DNA: TGTGCCAGTAGTCGTCTAGCGGGGATCACAGATACGCAGTATTTT
J: TRBJ2-3
length: 15
V: TRBV19
size: NA
D: TRBD2

CDR3: CATSTLAGGNTGELFF
DNA: TGTGCCACCAGCACACTAGCGGGAGGGAACACCGGGGAGCTGTTTTTT
J: TRBJ2-2
length: 16
V: TRBV15
size: NA
D: TRBD2